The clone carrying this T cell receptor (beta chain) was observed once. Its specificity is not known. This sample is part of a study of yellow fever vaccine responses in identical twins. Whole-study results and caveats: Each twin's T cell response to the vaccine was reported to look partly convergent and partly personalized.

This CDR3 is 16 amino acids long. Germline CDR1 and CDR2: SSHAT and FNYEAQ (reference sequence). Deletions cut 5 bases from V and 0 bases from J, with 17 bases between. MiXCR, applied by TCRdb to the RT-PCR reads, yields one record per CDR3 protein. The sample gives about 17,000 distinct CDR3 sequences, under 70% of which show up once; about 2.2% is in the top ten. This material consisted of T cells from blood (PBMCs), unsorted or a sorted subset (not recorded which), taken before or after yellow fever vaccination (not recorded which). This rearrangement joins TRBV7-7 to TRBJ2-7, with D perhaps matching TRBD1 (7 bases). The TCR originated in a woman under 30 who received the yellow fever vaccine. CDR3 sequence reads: CASSQGGSGLSYEQYF. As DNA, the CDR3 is TGTGCCAGCAGCCAGGGGGGTAGCGGACTCTCCTACGAGCAGTACTTC.